Each of the 30 T cell receptor beta chains below was sequenced from the same sample in a study of cytomegalovirus exposure and HLA in healthy donors. The PCR was carried out with 60 Vbeta primers and 13 Jbeta primers. Repertoires were generated with immunoSEQ multiplex PCR, while TCRdb's copy carries only in-frame clones and drops some. In the table there are 85,000 to 100,000 clones, 63% of which are singletons. Specimen: PBMCs. The receptors stem from a woman aged 30 to 39 in good health and CMV-seronegative.

The rearrangement links TRBV9 to TRBJ2-4; 7 nucleotides match TRBD2. This CDR3 is 14 amino acids long. The germline V gene has CDR1 SGDLS and CDR2 YYNGEE. J lost 8 bases, V lost 4 bases, and 9 bases had no gene match. The CDR3, as DNA: TGTGCCAGCAGCTCCCAAGCGGGAAGGGACATTCAGTACTTC. Protein sequence: CASSSQAGRDIQYF.

DNA of the CDR3: TGTGCCAGCAGCGATGGGCGGGGACTCTCCTACGAGCAGTACTTC. It encodes CASSDGRGLSYEQYF. The chain couples TRBV7-2 to TRBJ2-5, with D possibly TRBD2 on 6 matching bases. The last part of the DNA fits TRBJ2-7 better; the J call may be wrong. The CDR3 consists of 15 residues. Germline V lookup: CDR1 SGHTA, CDR2 FQGNSA.

The rearrangement joins TRBV6-6 to TRBJ1-1; a possible D gene is TRBD1 (6 bases). V lost 6 bases, J lost 11 bases, and 19 bases lay in between. CDR1 is MNHNY and CDR2 is SVGAGI in the germline V gene (reference sequence). This CDR3 region has 13 residues. CDR3 DNA sequence: TGTGCCAGCAGGGGTACAGGGATGGGGATTGCTTTCTTT. Translated: CASRGTGMGIAFF.

The chain couples TRBV28 to TRBJ2-1; D is possibly TRBD2 (6 bases). This CDR3 has 18 amino acids. From germline, CDR1 is MDHEN and CDR2 SYDVKM. Trimming took off 2 bases at V and 6 bases at J, with 23 bases between the two ends. Written as DNA, the CDR3 is TGTGCCAGCAGTTTAGTACAGGCGATCCCCGGAGGGTTCAATGAGCAGTTCTTC. This gives the protein CASSLVQAIPGGFNEQFF.

As regards this clone: Other DNA sequences in this sample translate to the same CDR3. V usage is TRBV18 and J usage is TRBJ2-3; D unresolved. Trimming shortened V by 3 bases and J by 0 bases, and 4 bases separated the two germline ends. This CDR3 contains 13 residues. Germline V gene lookup returns CDR1 KGHSH and CDR2 LQKENI. In DNA form, the CDR3 reads TGTGCCAGCTCACCCGCGAGCACAGATACGCAGTATTTT. This translates into CASSPASTDTQYF.

This chain joins TRBV5-8 and TRBJ1-1; no clear D gene. The CDR3 spans 10 residues. The germline CDR1 and CDR2 sequences are SGHTS and YDEGEE. Trimming shortened V by 4 bases and J by 7 bases, and 5 bases separated the two germline ends. CDR3 nucleotides: TGTGCCAGCAGCCCTAGTGAAGCTTTCTTT. As protein: CASSPSEAFF.

Comments on this clone: At the DNA level, this CDR3 is encoded by other sequences in the same sample as well. The rearrangement uses TRBV5-6 and TRBJ2-5; TRBD1 matches at 12 bases. The length of the CDR3 is 15 residues. Germline lookup yields CDR1 SGHDT and CDR2 YYEEEE. V shed 3 bases, J shed 5 bases, and the junction held 5 bases outside the gene matches. DNA of the CDR3: TGTGCCAGCAGCTATGGGGACAGGGGGCGTGAGACCCAGTACTTC. Protein product: CASSYGDRGRETQYF.

This chain links TRBV5-5 with TRBJ1-5; the D gene is possibly TRBD1 (5 bases). Per germline, CDR1 SGHKS and CDR2 YYEKEE (reference sequence). The CDR3 is 17 amino acids. Trimming left V 5 bases short and J 1 base short, with 19 bases between. The CDR3 loop is CASSRLSPRGSNQPQHF. The CDR3 DNA is TGTGCCAGCAGTCGCCTTAGCCCCCGGGGGAGCAATCAGCCCCAGCATTTT.

The chain uses TRBV12-5 and TRBJ2-7; tentative D call: TRBD1 (6 bases). Between the trimmed V and J ends, which lost 1 base and 0 bases, there was a span of 16 bases. The CDR3 loop spans 17 amino acids. Looked up from germline, CDR1 is LGHNT and CDR2 is FRNRAP. The CDR3 coding sequence is TGTGCTAGTGGTTTGGGAACGGACAGCGGCTCCTCCTACGAGCAGTACTTC. Translation gives CASGLGTDSGSSYEQYF.

This clone was seen only a few times. The rearrangement uses TRBV6-1 and TRBJ1-5, with D possibly matching TRBD1 (5 bases). This CDR3 has 15 amino acids. CDR1 is MNHNS and CDR2 is SASEGT in the germline V gene. Trimming took off 0 bases at V and 3 bases at J, with 9 bases between the two ends. This CDR3 is CASSEAGHLNQPQHF. CDR3 in DNA: TGTGCCAGCAGTGAAGCTGGACACCTCAATCAGCCCCAGCATTTT.

The CDR3 DNA reads as TGTGCCAGCAGCTCTTCCCACTATGGCTACACCTTC. Translation: CASSSSHYGYTF. The rearrangement joins TRBV7-9 to TRBJ1-2; no clear D. Germline V lookup: CDR1 SEHNR, CDR2 FQNEAQ (reference sequence). There are 12 residues in the CDR3. Trimming left V 4 bases short and J 3 bases short, with 6 bases between.

This clone was counted only a few times. The V call is TRBV9, the J call TRBJ2-3; 8 bases fit TRBD2. This CDR3 is built from 16 residues. The junction had 7 bases not matched to a gene; V was cut back by 0 bases and J by 4 bases. The germline gives CDR1 SGDLS, CDR2 YYNGEE. CDR3 in amino acids: CASSVVGGGPSDTQYF. The CDR3 nucleotides are TGTGCCAGCAGCGTAGTAGGCGGGGGGCCCTCAGATACGCAGTATTTT.

The V gene is TRBV6-1, the J gene TRBJ1-2; possible D gene TRBD1, 5 bases. The CDR3 extends over 14 amino acids. V was cut by 2 bases and J by 8 bases, with 15 bases left in between. Germline V lookup: CDR1 MNHNS, CDR2 SASEGT. The CDR3 DNA reads as TGTGCCAGCAGTGAACAGCAGGGCTTCGACGGCTACACCTTC. Translating gives CASSEQQGFDGYTF.

This rearrangement joins TRBV27 to TRBJ1-2; D gene unclear. Deletions cut 3 bases from V and 8 bases from J, with 16 bases between. Per the germline V gene, CDR1 is MNHEY and CDR2 is SMNVEV (reference sequence). This CDR3 is built from 14 residues. CDR3 amino acids: CASSFGGRRGGYTF. Here the CDR3 DNA reads TGTGCCAGCAGTTTCGGAGGCAGGCGGGGAGGCTACACCTTC.

This clone has a single count. V and J are TRBV7-6 and TRBJ2-1; 9 bases line up with TRBD2. Looked up from germline, CDR1 is SGHVS and CDR2 is FNYEAQ. V was pared by 5 bases and J by 8 bases, with 16 bases of the junction left unmatched. The length of the CDR3 is 17 residues. The CDR3 reads CASSTGPAGGPRDEQFF. The CDR3 nucleotides read TGTGCCAGCAGCACTGGACCGGCGGGAGGGCCTAGGGATGAGCAGTTCTTC.

To note about this clone: An end of the junction differs from the germline gene, which may be a read error. Other DNA sequences in the sample encode the same CDR3. V gene TRBV7-2 combines with J gene TRBJ1-1; D not resolved. The germline V gene has CDR1 SGHTA and CDR2 FQGNSA. The CDR3 is 14 amino acids. The CDR3 DNA reads as TGTGCCAGCAGTTTAGGAGGAGCGAACACTGAAGCTTTCTTT. Amino acid sequence: CASSLGGANTEAFF.

The V gene is TRBV5-6, the J gene TRBJ2-3; D is uncertain. Germline CDR1 reads SGHDT; CDR2 reads YYEEEE. Trimming left V 1 base short and J 4 bases short, with 13 bases between. The CDR3 contains 15 residues. In DNA, the CDR3 is TGTGCCAGCAGCTTGAGGCCTACTGAGGCAGATACGCAGTATTTT. Translated, it gives CASSLRPTEADTQYF.

The V call is TRBV7-9, the J call TRBJ1-2; TRBD1 aligns across 8 bases. The germline CDR1 and CDR2 sequences are SEHNR and FQNEAQ (reference sequence). This CDR3 contains 14 residues. After removal of 6 bases from V and 0 bases from J, the junction contained 3 bases not matched to a gene. The CDR3 region is CASRGTGSNYGYTF. CDR3 nucleotide sequence: TGTGCCAGCAGGGGGACAGGATCTAACTATGGCTACACCTTC. The full variable domain, its missing parts supplied by reference TRBV7-9 and TRBJ1-2, is DTGVSQNPRHKITKRGQNVTFRCDPISEHNRLYWYRQTLGQGPEFLTYFQNEAQLEKSRLLSDRFSAERPKGSFSTLEIQRTEQGDSAMYLCASRGTGSNYGYTFGSGTRLTVV.

This clone has more than one count but fewer than ten. This chain joins TRBV5-1 and TRBJ2-1; D is possibly TRBD2 (5 bases). V was cut by 0 bases and J by 7 bases, with 5 bases left in between. The CDR3 sequence is 12 residues long. Per germline, CDR1 SGHRS and CDR2 YFSETQ. CDR3 loop: CASSLAGNEQFF. The CDR3 bases are TGCGCCAGCAGCTTGGCGGGAAATGAGCAGTTCTTC.

V and J are TRBV10-3 and TRBJ2-7, with D uncertain. The CDR3 consists of 14 residues. Trimming took 3 bases from V and 3 from J, leaving 12 bases between them. The germline CDR1 and CDR2 sequences are ENHRY and SYGVKD. In DNA form, the CDR3 reads TGTGCCATCAGTGACTTAGCCGCCATCTACGAGCAGTACTTC. It codes for CAISDLAAIYEQYF.

V gene TRBV4-2 combines with J gene TRBJ2-6, with D possibly matching TRBD2 (6 bases). There are 17 residues in the CDR3. Germline lookup yields CDR1 LGHNA and CDR2 YNFKEQ. V dropped 0 bases and J dropped 0 bases, with 9 bases sitting between them. The CDR3 nucleotides are TGTGCCAGCAGCCAAGACGCGGGAAACTCTGGGGCCAACGTCCTGACTTTC. This encodes CASSQDAGNSGANVLTF.

The V and J genes are TRBV6-1 and TRBJ2-7; D not certain. The V gene lost 0 bases and the J gene lost 5 bases, with 11 bases spanning the gap. Germline values: CDR1 MNHNS, CDR2 SASEGT. The CDR3 loop spans 14 amino acids. The CDR3 loop reads CASSEASRPDEQYF. The CDR3 nucleotides read TGTGCCAGCAGTGAAGCTAGCCGCCCTGACGAGCAGTACTTC.

The chain carries TRBV14 and TRBJ1-1, with 7 bases that match TRBD1. The V gene end was trimmed by 0 bases and the J gene end by 1 base; junction bases not matched to a gene: 5. The CDR3 covers 16 residues. Per the germline V gene, CDR1 is SGHDN and CDR2 is FVKESK. The CDR3 sequence: CASSQDLDRENTEAFF. The CDR3, as DNA: TGTGCCAGCAGCCAAGACTTAGACAGGGAGAACACTGAAGCTTTCTTT.

This clone has only a few counts. The chain uses TRBV19 and TRBJ1-1; TRBD1 aligns across 9 bases. The ends lost 1 base at V and 1 base at J; junction bases unmatched: 7. The CDR3 is 17 residues long. CDR1 and CDR2 from the germline V gene are LNHDA and SQIVND (reference sequence). This CDR3 is CASSIGRTGVKNTEAFF. The CDR3 nucleotides read TGTGCCAGTAGTATAGGGAGGACAGGGGTTAAGAACACTGAAGCTTTCTTT.

This chain connects TRBV6-1 to TRBJ1-1, with TRBD1 identical over 9 bases. This CDR3 contains 15 residues. V shed 4 bases and J 5 bases; nucleotides not matched to a gene: 8. Germline lookup yields CDR1 MNHNS and CDR2 SASEGT. CDR3 bases: TGTGCCAGCAGTGGGGGGACAGGGCTGACAACTGAAGCTTTCTTT. Protein product: CASSGGTGLTTEAFF.

The V gene is TRBV29-1, the J gene TRBJ1-5, with a weak D call TRBD1 (5 bases). CDR3 size: 14 residues. V gave up 7 bases and J gave up 8 bases, with 21 bases separating them. CDR1 and CDR2 (germline): SQVTM, ANQGSEA. CDR3: CSAPDSPNKEPQHF. The CDR3 coding sequence is TGCAGCGCCCCAGACAGTCCCAACAAGGAGCCCCAGCATTTT. The whole variable domain, filled in from reference TRBV29-1 and TRBJ1-5, reads SAVISQKPSRDICQRGTSLTIQCQVDSQVTMMFWYRQQPGQSLTLIATANQGSEATYESGFVIDKFPISRPNLTFSTLTVSNMSPEDSSIYLCSAPDSPNKEPQHFGDGTRLSIL.

With respect to this clone: Distinct nucleotide sequences in the sample also encode this CDR3. CDR3 loop: CASSGTGGSYGYTF. DNA for the CDR3: TGTGCCAGTAGTGGGACAGGAGGATCCTATGGCTACACCTTC. This chain connects TRBV19 to TRBJ1-2, with 8 bases lining up with TRBD1. The V gene end was trimmed by 5 bases and the J gene end by 4 bases; junction bases not matched to a gene: 6. The germline V gene has CDR1 LNHDA and CDR2 SQIVND (reference sequence). The CDR3 is 14 residues long.

This clone was counted only a few times. V gene TRBV13 combines with J gene TRBJ2-7; the D is unclear. Germline CDR1 and CDR2: PRHDT and FYEKMQ (reference sequence). Trimming removed 1 base at V and 5 bases at J, with 9 bases between. This CDR3 spans 13 amino acids. CDR3 region: CASSLVGQHEQYF. In nucleotides, the CDR3 is TGTGCCAGCAGCTTAGTGGGCCAGCACGAGCAGTACTTC.

At least ten counts were recorded for this clone. The V and J genes are TRBV18 and TRBJ1-6, with TRBD1 matching over 8 bases. V dropped 4 bases and J dropped 7; count of bases not matched to a gene: 3. Germline values: CDR1 KGHSH, CDR2 LQKENI. This CDR3 is 14 amino acids long. The DNA of the CDR3 is TGTGCCAGCTCACAAGGACAGGGAAATTCACCCCTCCACTTT. This sequence encodes CASSQGQGNSPLHF.

This CDR3 is CASKFDSTNEETQYF. In nucleotides, the CDR3 is TGTGCCAGCAAATTTGACTCAACAAATGAAGAGACCCAGTACTTC. This chain uses TRBV7-9 with TRBJ2-5; unclear D gene. The CDR3 loop spans 15 amino acids. Germline assignment: CDR1 SEHNR and CDR2 FQNEAQ (reference sequence). V was shortened by 7 bases and J by 3 bases, with 18 bases between the two germline ends.